The subject of this entry is one TCR beta chain. Its antigen is not known. One junction end does not reproduce the germline sequence, and a read error may be involved. The PCR was carried out with 60 Vbeta primers and 13 Jbeta primers. Here immunoSEQ multiplex PCR was the method, and the copy in TCRdb shows in-frame clones only, minus some. The table has 130,000 to 150,000 clones, 65% to 85% seen once. This CDR3 contains 17 residues. The germline V gene encodes CDR1 MNHNS and CDR2 SASEGT. The data belong to a study of cytomegalovirus exposure and HLA in healthy donors. Points from the study as a whole: In a later analysis, V- and J-gene trimming of beta chains associated with a DCLRE1C missense variant, replicated independently.

The chain combines TRBV6-1 with TRBJ2-7; a possible D gene is TRBD2 (5 bases). This sequence was found in a male donor in good health and CMV-seronegative. Sequencing was done on a sample of PBMCs. The CDR3 loop is CASSEAGEWKSSYEQYF. Written as DNA, the CDR3 is TGTGCCAGCAGCGAAGCCGGGGAGTGGAAAAGCTCCTACGAGCAGTACTTC.